This T cell receptor beta chain was captured by sequencing in a study of T cell responses to AZD1222 COVID-19 vaccine. Study-wide points: Unmutated variant regions reportedly attract nearly half of all spike-specific TCRs. The study identified only a handful of AZD1222 recipients as seropositive at baseline. There were vaccine-associated CD4 TCRs across spike, dominant at 160-218 and 743-854.

This clone has only one observation. Its antigen is as yet unknown. Libraries were prepared by immunoSEQ multiplex PCR; TCRdb keeps only in-frame clonotypes and omits some of them. The table includes 150,000 or so clones, more than 90% detected once. This sequence originates from an adult in good health. The material was peripheral blood, obtained on day 0 of AZD1222 vaccination.

CDR3 in DNA: TGTGCCAGCAGGGAACAGGGTGGGTATGGCTACACCTTC. Translation gives CASREQGGYGYTF. The chain carries TRBV2 and TRBJ1-2; possible D gene TRBD1, 6 bases. Per the germline V gene, CDR1 is SNHLY and CDR2 is FYNNEI. The CDR3 is 13 residues long. The V and J ends lost 6 bases and 5 bases respectively, with 13 bases between them.